The clone carrying this T cell receptor beta chain was detected a few times. Its target is unknown. This record belongs to a study of early T cells in non-severe SARS-CoV-2 infection. Across the whole study: Unpaired chains resulted from sequencing bulk RNA of unsorted whole blood.

General study findings and limits: Matching against VDJdb likely underestimated virus-specific expansions, favoring anti-spike CD8.

Unique molecular identifiers were added to individual cDNA molecules. In TCRdb, the 5' RACE reads were re-called with MiXCR into one record per CDR3 protein. The sample carries more than 95,000 distinct CDR3 sequences, just under 15% recorded once. The sequence derives from an adult who was a healthcare worker with PCR-confirmed SARS-CoV-2 infection or an uninfected control (not recorded which). The sample taken for sequencing was whole blood.

The CDR3 is CASSQGQGGYNEQFF. CDR3 DNA sequence: TGTGCCAGCAGCCAAGGGCAGGGAGGCTACAATGAGCAGTTCTTC. This chain joins TRBV3-1 and TRBJ2-1; D might be TRBD2 (6 bases). CDR1 is LGHDT and CDR2 is YNNKEL in the germline V gene (reference sequence). Deletions cut 1 base from V and 3 bases from J, with 10 bases between. The CDR3 spans 15 residues.